The 24 T cell receptor beta chains below come from one sample, sequenced in a study of blood T cell repertoires in COVID-19. Clones were sequenced by immunoSEQ multiplex PCR, and TCRdb holds only the in-frame ones, with some missing. This sample yields about 140,000 clones, of which 75% to 80% are seen a single time; about 2.9% belongs to the top ten. Source material: PBMCs or T cells enriched from blood (not recorded which). The receptors were sampled from a woman in her forties or fifties who had recovered from COVID-19.

This clone has just one count. The chain employs TRBV10-3 and TRBJ1-1, with D unclear. The germline V gene encodes CDR1 ENHRY and CDR2 SYGVKD. V was pared by 7 bases and J by 1 base, with 7 bases between. There are 12 residues in the CDR3. CDR3 amino acids: CAITTGNTEAFF. The CDR3 DNA is TGTGCCATCACCACGGGGAACACTGAAGCTTTCTTT.

The chain employs TRBV7-6 and TRBJ2-7; TRBD2 matches 10 bases. V shed 1 base and J 1 base; nucleotides not matched to a gene: 4. The CDR3 is made up of 16 amino acids. The germline CDR1 and CDR2 sequences are SGHVS and FNYEAQ. CDR3 nucleotide sequence: TGTGCCAGCAGCTTAGGGGTTAGCGGGGGGTCCTACGAGCAGTACTTC. Translating gives CASSLGVSGGSYEQYF.

This rearrangement joins TRBV19 to TRBJ2-2; 7 bases are shared with TRBD1. V trimming: 9 bases; J trimming: 1 base; junction bases outside the gene matches: 5. CDR3 length equals 14 residues. Looked up from germline, CDR1 is LNHDA and CDR2 is SQIVND (reference sequence). The CDR3 nucleotides are TGTGCCAGCCGGACAGGAGGGAACACCGGGGAGCTGTTTTTT. This encodes CASRTGGNTGELFF.

The chain is built from TRBV7-6 and TRBJ1-1; 8 bases line up with TRBD1. Germline trimming cut 6 bases from V and 0 bases from J; bases unmatched to any gene: 12. The CDR3 sequence is 17 residues long. Per germline, CDR1 SGHVS and CDR2 FNYEAQ. The CDR3 protein is CASSTRRDRLVNTEAFF. The CDR3 nucleotides read TGTGCCAGCAGTACCCGGAGGGACAGGCTAGTGAACACTGAAGCTTTCTTT.

The rearrangement uses TRBV6-5 and TRBJ2-7, with D unclear. V lost 2 bases and J lost 3, with 14 bases in between. The germline gives CDR1 MNHEY, CDR2 SVGAGI. The CDR3 is 15 amino acids. CDR3 DNA sequence: TGTGCCAGCAGTTACCGAGGTTATTTTAACTACGAGCAGTACTTC. Translation gives CASSYRGYFNYEQYF.

The rearrangement uses TRBV24-1 and TRBJ1-1; D is possibly TRBD1 (6 bases). Trimming shortened V by 6 bases and J by 0 bases, and 22 bases separated the two germline ends. CDR1 and CDR2 from the germline V gene are KGHDR and SFDVKD. CDR3 size: 18 residues. The CDR3 protein is CATSFLRHREKMNTEAFF. The CDR3 DNA reads TGTGCCACCAGTTTTCTACGTCACAGGGAGAAAATGAACACTGAAGCTTTCTTT.

The chain combines TRBV19 with TRBJ2-1; D unclear. Germline lookup yields CDR1 LNHDA and CDR2 SQIVND (reference sequence). Deletions cut 6 bases from V and 0 bases from J, with 12 bases between. CDR3 length: 15 amino acids. For the CDR3, the DNA is TGTGCCAGTAGGCGTACCCCAAGCTCCTACAATGAGCAGTTCTTC. Residues: CASRRTPSSYNEQFF.

The rearrangement uses TRBV7-9 and TRBJ2-3, with 7 positions matching TRBD1. Germline CDR1 reads SEHNR; CDR2 reads FQNEAQ (reference sequence). This CDR3 has 16 amino acids. Trimming at V came to 1 base and at J to 2 bases, leaving 6 bases not matched to a gene. The CDR3 nucleotides are TGTGCCAGCAGCTTAGAGACAGGGCACCCCACAGATACGCAGTATTTT. This sequence encodes CASSLETGHPTDTQYF.

The chain uses TRBV21-1 and TRBJ1-3. TRBV21-1 is shown as a pseudogene. The CDR3 has 16 amino acids. The CDR3 sequence is CASGTGTWPGGNTIYF. DNA for the CDR3: TGTGCCAGCGGAACGGGTACCTGGCCTGGTGGAAACACCATATATTTT.

The gene calls are TRBV9 and TRBJ2-1; 8 positions agree with TRBD1. The J segment lost 5 bases and the V segment lost 3 bases, leaving 10 bases of the junction unmatched. Germline V lookup: CDR1 SGDLS, CDR2 YYNGEE. The CDR3 covers 16 residues. The CDR3 DNA sequence: TGTGCCAGCAGCGGAGTAGGGCAGGGGGCGAACAATGAGCAGTTCTTC. This sequence encodes CASSGVGQGANNEQFF.

J is TRBJ1-1 and V is TRBV30; 10 bases are shared with TRBD1. Germline loops: CDR1 GTSNPN, CDR2 SVGIG (reference sequence). V gave up 5 bases and J gave up 0 bases; unmatched junction bases: 15. The CDR3 has 18 amino acids. The CDR3 loop reads CAWGRGRTGGIMNTEAFF. In nucleotides, the CDR3 is TGTGCCTGGGGGCGAGGTAGGACAGGGGGTATCATGAACACTGAAGCTTTCTTT.

This chain links TRBV3-1 (or the pseudogene TRBV3-2) with TRBJ1-2; D is perhaps TRBD1 (6 bases). Trimming took off 0 bases at V and 5 bases at J, with 13 bases between the two ends. The CDR3 runs 15 residues. CDR1 and CDR2 from the germline V gene are LGHDT and YNNKEL (reference sequence). Written as DNA, the CDR3 is TGTGCCAGCAGCCAAGATAAAGGACAGTCTTATGGCTACACCTTC. This gives the protein CASSQDKGQSYGYTF.

The genes are TRBV28 and TRBJ1-2; tentatively, D is TRBD1 (6 bases). This CDR3 region has 14 residues. V was pared by 7 bases and J by 8 bases, with 20 bases between. Per germline, CDR1 MDHEN and CDR2 SYDVKM. In DNA, the CDR3 is TGTGCCAGCACCCGTAGTCTGGGGGCGTGGGGCTACACCTTC. Translating gives CASTRSLGAWGYTF.

CDR3 in DNA: TGTGCCAGCAGATTGACAGGGGTGAGTGGCAATCAGCCCCAGCATTTT. Residues: CASRLTGVSGNQPQHF. The chain joins TRBV27 to TRBJ1-5, with TRBD1 matching 8 bases. Germline loops: CDR1 MNHEY, CDR2 SMNVEV (reference sequence). CDR3 length: 16 amino acids. Losses at the gene ends were 6 bases for V and 2 bases for J; bases not matched to a gene: 9.

Note on this clone: This may be a read error, as it is one base from a much larger clone. This chain connects TRBV25-1 to TRBJ1-5, with a tentative D call TRBD1 (5 bases). Trimming took 6 bases from V and 2 from J, leaving 5 bases between them. The CDR3 spans 12 residues. From germline, CDR1 is MGHDK and CDR2 SYGVNS. The CDR3 nucleotides read TGTGCCAGCAGACAGGGCAATCAGCCCCAGCATTTT. Translated, it gives CASRQGNQPQHF.

The V call is TRBV2, the J call TRBJ1-6; possibly TRBD1 for D (6 bases). With 3 bases removed from V and 7 bases from J, the gap between germline ends came to 13 bases. The germline gives CDR1 SNHLY, CDR2 FYNNEI. The CDR3 has 15 amino acids. The CDR3: CASSDRLRGNSPLHF. CDR3 nucleotides: TGTGCCAGCAGTGATCGGCTCAGGGGCAATTCACCCCTCCACTTT.

V is TRBV2 and J is TRBJ2-5; 10 bases are shared with TRBD2. Germline lookup yields CDR1 SNHLY and CDR2 FYNNEI. The J segment lost 4 bases and the V segment lost 6 bases, leaving 2 bases of the junction unmatched. The CDR3 has 13 amino acids. The CDR3 coding sequence is TGTGCCAGCAGGGTAGCGGGAGGAGAGACCCAGTACTTC. Translated: CASRVAGGETQYF.

V usage is TRBV18 and J usage is TRBJ2-5; 10 bases map to TRBD1. Germline-derived CDR1 and CDR2 are KGHSH and LQKENI. Trimming at V came to 6 bases and at J to 5 bases, leaving 12 bases not matched to a gene. The CDR3 is 16 residues long. CDR3 in amino acids: CASSPRVPGQGETQYF. The CDR3 coding sequence is TGTGCCAGCTCCCCGCGAGTCCCGGGACAGGGGGAGACCCAGTACTTC.

The V gene is TRBV6-2 or TRBV6-3, the J gene TRBJ2-7; maybe TRBD2 (6 bases). There are 13 residues in the CDR3. Germline loops: CDR1 MNHEY, CDR2 SVGEGT. Trimming removed 4 bases at V and 3 bases at J, with 10 bases between. CDR3 in amino acids: CASSSGLNYEQYF. CDR3 in DNA: TGTGCCAGCAGTTCGGGACTTAACTACGAGCAGTACTTC.

This chain uses TRBV12-5 with TRBJ2-1; TRBD2 matches at 8 bases. Germline V gives CDR1 LGHNT, CDR2 FRNRAP. CDR3 length: 15 residues. Unmatched junction bases numbered 9, after V lost 2 bases and J lost 9 bases. The DNA for the CDR3 is TGTGCTAGTGGTTTGCCACGGGGGGGGGAAGGTGAGCAGTTCTTC. Translation gives CASGLPRGGEGEQFF.

The V and J genes are TRBV10-1 and TRBJ2-7; 9 bases match TRBD2. The ends lost 3 bases at V and 5 bases at J; junction bases unmatched: 11. The length of the CDR3 is 16 residues. The germline V gene has CDR1 WNHNN and CDR2 SYGVQD (reference sequence). The CDR3 nucleotides are TGCGCCAGCAGTGAATATTCGGGGACTAGCTCGGACGAGCAGTACTTC. Translating gives CASSEYSGTSSDEQYF.

The chain recombines TRBV24-1 with TRBJ1-2, with D unclear. The germline V gene encodes CDR1 KGHDR and CDR2 SFDVKD. This CDR3 is built from 13 residues. V lost 6 bases and J 2 bases, leaving 9 bases between the germline ends. CDR3 sequence: CATSPDGNYGYTF. Written as DNA, the CDR3 is TGTGCCACCAGTCCCGACGGGAACTATGGCTACACCTTC.

The chain is built from TRBV9 and TRBJ1-2; D uncertain. This CDR3 has 14 amino acids. V lost 0 bases to trimming and J lost 2 bases, with 8 bases between them. CDR1 is SGDLS, CDR2 YYNGEE, per germline. CDR3: CASSVDTGNYGYTF. DNA for the CDR3: TGTGCCAGCAGCGTAGATACGGGAAACTATGGCTACACCTTC. Full variable domain (missing parts from reference TRBV9 and TRBJ1-2): DSGVTQTPKHLITATGQRVTLRCSPRSGDLSVYWYQQSLDQGLQFLIQYYNGEERAKGNILERFSAQQFPDLHSELNLSSLELGDSALYFCASSVDTGNYGYTFGSGTRLTVV.

The V gene is TRBV2, the J gene TRBJ2-7; a weak D match, TRBD1 (5 bases). Germline V lookup: CDR1 SNHLY, CDR2 FYNNEI. The CDR3 is 14 amino acids. Trimming shortened V by 5 bases and J by 3 bases, and 14 bases separated the two germline ends. The CDR3 DNA is TGTGCCAGCAGTCAGACAGTTTTTGACTACGAGCAGTACTTC. Translated: CASSQTVFDYEQYF.